Following are 29 T cell receptor beta chains from one sample sequenced in a study of T cell repertoires in cytomegalovirus infection. In TCRdb, the reads were re-called with MiXCR into one record per CDR3 protein. The top ten clones hold 10% to 15% of a sample with some 920,000 distinct CDR3 sequences, approximately 32% of them seen once. No antigen has been assigned to these receptors. The source material was cultured CD8+ T cells from PBMCs, sampled from culture after CMV antigen stimulation. The receptors here all came from a human donor in good health (CMV status not recorded). Some clones in this sample may be carry-over from other donors' samples.

The chain is built from TRBV19 and TRBJ1-3; the D gene is possibly TRBD1 (5 bases). CDR1 is LNHDA and CDR2 is SQIVND in the germline V gene (reference sequence). Trimming took 9 bases from V and 0 from J, leaving 12 bases between them. This CDR3 has 14 amino acids. The CDR3 loop reads CASTPGDSGNTIYF. In DNA, the CDR3 is TGTGCCAGCACGCCGGGGGACTCTGGAAACACCATATATTTT.

This clonotype was recorded at least ten times. The J gene is TRBJ2-5, the V gene TRBV12-3 or TRBV12-4; tentatively, D is TRBD1 (6 bases). Trimming shortened V by 6 bases and J by 3 bases, and 11 bases separated the two germline ends. The CDR3 totals 13 residues. This CDR3 reads CASRRPGEETQYF. The CDR3 DNA reads as TGTGCCAGCAGGCGCCCAGGGGAAGAGACCCAGTACTTC.

This clonotype was seen only a few times. The chain carries TRBV3-1 and TRBJ2-7; D not certain. CDR3 size: 13 residues. The V and J ends lost 1 base and 3 bases respectively, with 7 bases between them. The germline gives CDR1 LGHDT, CDR2 YNNKEL (reference sequence). CDR3 bases: TGTGCCAGCAGCCAAGCCACCTTCTACGAGCAGTACTTC. Amino acid sequence: CASSQATFYEQYF.

This clonotype showed up just a few times. The V call is TRBV4-1, the J call TRBJ2-1, with 9 bases identical to TRBD1. The CDR3 has 15 amino acids. Trimming took 0 bases from V and 11 from J; bases not matched to a gene: 8. Germline V gene data show CDR1 as MGHRA and CDR2 as YSYEKL. The CDR3 DNA reads TGCGCCAGCAGCCAAGAAGTCGGGACAGGGTCCAAGCAGTTCTTC. Its translation is CASSQEVGTGSKQFF.

As to this clonotype: A clone one base away is much larger, so this may be a read error. J is TRBJ1-1 and V is TRBV12-5; D remains ambiguous. The germline gives CDR1 LGHNT, CDR2 FRNRAP. The V and J ends lost 3 bases and 2 bases respectively, with 1 base between them. The CDR3 is 11 residues long. In nucleotides, the CDR3 is TGTGCTAGTGGTTTTAACACTGAAGCTTTCTTT. Its protein is CASGFNTEAFF.

V and J are TRBV7-9 and TRBJ2-1, with TRBD2 matching 10 bases. J lost 8 bases, V lost 9 bases, and 7 bases had no gene match. Germline V lookup: CDR1 SEHNR, CDR2 FQNEAQ (reference sequence). The CDR3 covers 13 residues. The CDR3 coding sequence is TGTGCCAGTCGGGGGCTAGCGGGGGATGAGCAGTTCTTC. It yields the protein CASRGLAGDEQFF.

The gene calls are TRBV6-6 and TRBJ1-5, with TRBD1 identical over 7 bases. The V gene's germline CDR1 is MNHNY and CDR2 SVGAGI (reference sequence). J was trimmed by 5 bases and V by 5 bases; bases with no gene match: 9. This CDR3 is 15 amino acids long. CDR3 sequence (DNA): TGTGCCAGCAGTGATTCGGACAGGAGACATCAGCCCCAGCATTTT. It specifies CASSDSDRRHQPQHF.

This clonotype was seen a handful of times. One end of the junction fails to match germline, which may point to a read error. The J gene is TRBJ1-1, the V gene TRBV7-7; perhaps TRBD1 as D (5 bases). The germline CDR1 and CDR2 sequences are SSHAT and FNYEAQ (reference sequence). This CDR3 has 14 residues. The CDR3 DNA reads TGTGCTAGCAGGCGACAGCCCTTGACCACTGAAGCTTTCTTT. It encodes CASRRQPLTTEAFF.

This clonotype was observed a handful of times. The genes are TRBV5-6 and TRBJ1-1; D is unresolved. CDR1 SGHDT and CDR2 YYEEEE come from the germline V gene. Between the trimmed V and J ends, which lost 4 bases and 7 bases, there was a span of 17 bases. The CDR3 loop spans 14 amino acids. This CDR3 reads CASSPWSVMIEAFF. The CDR3 DNA sequence: TGTGCCAGCAGCCCATGGTCAGTGATGATTGAAGCTTTCTTT.

The V call is TRBV12-3 or TRBV12-4, the J call TRBJ1-1, with D perhaps TRBD1 (5 bases). V lost 3 bases and J lost 6, with 11 bases in between. The CDR3 has 13 residues. CDR3 region: CASSFRGVAEAFF. The CDR3 DNA follows: TGTGCCAGCAGTTTCCGGGGGGTCGCTGAAGCTTTCTTT.

This clonotype turned up a few times. This rearrangement joins TRBV27 to TRBJ1-6; D is uncertain. The V gene's germline CDR1 is MNHEY and CDR2 SMNVEV (reference sequence). The CDR3 spans 14 residues. V was clipped by 6 bases and J by 6 bases, with 12 bases between them. The CDR3 spells CASRVGGTNSPLHF. For the CDR3, the DNA is TGTGCCAGCAGAGTCGGAGGAACTAATTCACCCCTCCACTTT.

This clonotype was seen at least ten times. This sequence joins TRBV7-6 and TRBJ2-1, with D unresolved. Germline lookup yields CDR1 SGHVS and CDR2 FNYEAQ. Trimming removed 0 bases at V and 0 bases at J, with 9 bases between. The CDR3 totals 16 residues. In nucleotides, the CDR3 is TGTGCCAGCAGCTTAGCACGGCGGAGCTCCTACAATGAGCAGTTCTTC. It encodes CASSLARRSSYNEQFF.

This clonotype occurred a few times. V and J are TRBV25-1 and TRBJ1-1; unclear D gene. Germline-derived CDR1 and CDR2 are MGHDK and SYGVNS. The CDR3 consists of 14 residues. Trimming removed 7 bases at V and 1 base at J, with 13 bases between. CDR3 bases: TGTGCCAGCACCCAATCATGGGGGAACACTGAAGCTTTCTTT. This codes for CASTQSWGNTEAFF. Full variable domain (outside the CDR3, taken from reference TRBV25-1 and TRBJ1-1): EADIYQTPRYLVIGTGKKITLECSQTMGHDKMYWYQQDPGMELHLIHYSYGVNSTEKGDLSSESTVSRIRTEHFPLTLESARPSHTSQYLCASTQSWGNTEAFFGQGTRLTVV.

V usage is TRBV28 and J usage is TRBJ1-2; weak D call: TRBD1 (5 bases). The germline V gene encodes CDR1 MDHEN and CDR2 SYDVKM. V lost 5 bases, J lost 4 bases, and 14 bases lay in between. This CDR3 has 14 residues. Here the CDR3 DNA reads TGTGCCAGCAGTGACCTCGAGGGACCCTATGGCTACACCTTC. This codes for CASSDLEGPYGYTF.

Only a few counts were recorded for this clonotype. The rearrangement links TRBV7-8 to TRBJ2-3; 10 bases are a match to TRBD2. The V segment lost 5 bases and the J segment 2 bases; nucleotides outside the gene matches: 7. Germline-derived CDR1 and CDR2 are SGHVS and FQNEAQ. This CDR3 spans 16 amino acids. The CDR3 nucleotides are TGTGCCAGCAGCCTCCGGACTAGCGGACTCACAGATACGCAGTATTTT. The encoded protein is CASSLRTSGLTDTQYF.

The sample holds a few counts of this clonotype. This sequence joins TRBV20-1 and TRBJ2-1; the match to TRBD2 covers 10 bases. The CDR3 totals 15 residues. With V trimmed by 0 bases and J by 7 bases, 6 bases remained unmatched. The germline V gene has CDR1 DFQATT and CDR2 SNEGSKA (reference sequence). The CDR3 DNA follows: TGCAGTGCTAGAGAAGGACTAGCGGACTGGAATGAGCAGTTCTTC. Its protein is CSAREGLADWNEQFF.

This clonotype came up a few times. The chain joins TRBV7-9 to TRBJ2-5, with a possible D match to TRBD1 (5 bases). Germline CDR1 and CDR2: SEHNR and FQNEAQ (reference sequence). V lost 6 bases and J 3 bases, leaving 11 bases between the germline ends. The CDR3 has 13 amino acids. The CDR3 nucleotides read TGTGCCAGCAGAACAGCAGGGAAAGAGACCCAGTACTTC. Its protein is CASRTAGKETQYF.

For this clonotype: Germline is not matched at one junction end, which may reflect a read error. This rearrangement joins TRBV7-2 to TRBJ1-2; 9 nucleotides match TRBD1. Germline assignment: CDR1 SGHTA and CDR2 FQGNSA. The CDR3 sequence is 15 residues long. CDR3 region: CAGSINRGRLYGYTF. The CDR3, as DNA: TGTGCCGGCAGCATCAACAGGGGGCGTCTATATGGCTACACCTTC.

Regarding this clonotype: This clone may be a read error of a much larger clone one base away. The chain employs TRBV27 and TRBJ1-2, with a weak D call TRBD1 (6 bases). This CDR3 spans 15 amino acids. Germline V gives CDR1 MNHEY, CDR2 SMNVEV (reference sequence). The DNA of the CDR3 is TGTACCAGCAGTTTAGCCGGGGGGCTGATCTATGGCTACACCTTC. As protein: CTSSLAGGLIYGYTF.

There are a few counts of this clonotype. The rearrangement uses TRBV20-1 and TRBJ2-1, with D perhaps assigned TRBD1 or TRBD2 (6 bases each). Germline loops: CDR1 DFQATT, CDR2 SNEGSKA (reference sequence). V was pared by 3 bases and J by 4 bases, with 10 bases between. This CDR3 is 13 amino acids long. The CDR3 loop reads CSASGGQYNEQFF. The CDR3 nucleotides are TGCAGTGCTAGCGGGGGCCAATACAATGAGCAGTTCTTC.

This clonotype was picked up a small number of times. V gene TRBV9 combines with J gene TRBJ1-1, with TRBD1 matching 8 bases. The V segment lost 4 bases and the J segment 4 bases; nucleotides outside the gene matches: 15. The CDR3 runs 17 residues. CDR1 and CDR2 from the germline V gene are SGDLS and YYNGEE. The CDR3 region has the DNA TGTGCCAGCAGCCCTCGACAGGGGCCCCTTTGGGGCACTGAAGCTTTCTTT. It codes for CASSPRQGPLWGTEAFF.

CDR3 nucleotide sequence: TGCGCCAGCAGCCAACCAGAAACAAATGGCTACACCTTC. Amino acids: CASSQPETNGYTF. The rearrangement links TRBV4-1 to TRBJ1-2; D not resolved. The CDR3 has 13 residues. Looked up from germline, CDR1 is MGHRA and CDR2 is YSYEKL. V was clipped by 2 bases and J by 6 bases, with 10 bases between them.

The chain uses TRBV19 and TRBJ2-2; D is undetermined. The germline V gene has CDR1 LNHDA and CDR2 SQIVND (reference sequence). Trimming stripped 3 bases from V and 3 bases from J, with 11 bases between. This CDR3 comprises 15 residues. As DNA, the CDR3 is TGTGCCAGTAGTATGGCGCGACGGGACACCGGGGAGCTGTTTTTT. Protein product: CASSMARRDTGELFF.

The chain is built from TRBV29-1 and TRBJ1-1; no reliable D call. The CDR3 extends over 12 amino acids. V lost 6 bases to trimming and J lost 4 bases, with 12 bases between them. From germline, CDR1 is SQVTM and CDR2 ANQGSEA. The CDR3 bases are TGCAGCGTCCAAAGTAAACCCACTGAAGCTTTCTTT. It is translated as CSVQSKPTEAFF. The complete variable domain, with remaining parts taken from reference TRBV29-1 and TRBJ1-1, reads SAVISQKPSRDICQRGTSLTIQCQVDSQVTMMFWYRQQPGQSLTLIATANQGSEATYESGFVIDKFPISRPNLTFSTLTVSNMSPEDSSIYLCSVQSKPTEAFFGQGTRLTVV.

This clonotype was detected only a few times. The chain has TRBV7-9 and TRBJ2-7; D is possibly TRBD1 (5 bases). CDR3 length: 14 amino acids. CDR1 and CDR2 from the germline V gene are SEHNR and FQNEAQ (reference sequence). The V end was cut by 5 bases, the J end by 4 bases, with 15 bases between. CDR3 loop: CASSPTETRYEQYF. CDR3 nucleotides: TGTGCCAGCAGCCCGACAGAGACTCGGTACGAGCAGTACTTC. The whole variable domain, remainder taken from reference TRBV7-9 and TRBJ2-7, is DTGVSQNPRHKITKRGQNVTFRCDPISEHNRLYWYRQTLGQGPEFLTYFQNEAQLEKSRLLSDRFSAERPKGSFSTLEIQRTEQGDSAMYLCASSPTETRYEQYFGPGTRLTVT.

There are a few counts of this clonotype. J is TRBJ2-3 and V is TRBV7-2, with TRBD1 matching 9 bases. The CDR3 consists of 15 residues. Looked up from germline, CDR1 is SGHTA and CDR2 is FQGNSA. V was clipped by 1 base and J by 5 bases; unmatched bases: 4. This CDR3 is CASSLEGTGKDTQYF. As DNA, the CDR3 is TGTGCCAGCAGCTTAGAAGGGACAGGGAAAGATACGCAGTATTTT.

This clonotype was counted a few times. The chain uses TRBV27 and TRBJ2-1; 7 bases agree with TRBD1. This CDR3 region has 17 residues. Germline values: CDR1 MNHEY, CDR2 SMNVEV (reference sequence). Trimming removed 7 bases from V and 6 bases from J; junction bases left unmatched: 18. The CDR3 region has the DNA TGTGCCAGCATCCGAGGAAACATGCGGGCAGGGGGCAATGAGCAGTTCTTC. It yields the protein CASIRGNMRAGGNEQFF.

This clonotype turned up a few times. The V and J genes are TRBV27 and TRBJ2-3; D is possibly TRBD1 (5 bases). V lost 7 bases, J lost 4 bases, and 15 bases lay in between. The CDR3 runs to 14 residues. CDR1 is MNHEY, CDR2 SMNVEV, per germline (reference sequence). The CDR3 reads CASTDDSSPDTQYF. The CDR3 coding sequence is TGTGCCAGCACAGACGACAGTTCTCCAGATACGCAGTATTTT.

The table lists this clonotype with a few counts. The genes are TRBV6-6 and TRBJ2-1; TRBD2 agrees at 10 bases. Trimming at V came to 7 bases and at J to 5 bases, leaving 17 bases not matched to a gene. The CDR3 covers 18 residues. In germline, CDR1 is MNHNY, CDR2 SVGAGI (reference sequence). CDR3 sequence reads: CASTPGGWLAGAHNEQFF. The CDR3 DNA sequence: TGTGCCAGCACCCCGGGGGGGTGGCTAGCGGGGGCACACAATGAGCAGTTCTTC.